This TCR beta chain was identified during a study of blood T cell repertoires in COVID-19. Study information: Donors in the United States, Italy and Spain gave samples during acute or convalescent COVID-19. The analysed material was cDNA or gDNA that came from T cells, B-cell-depleted T cells, or PBMCs.

From germline, CDR1 is ENHRY and CDR2 SYGVKD. The CDR3 is made up of 16 amino acids. V shed 11 bases and J 7 bases; nucleotides not matched to a gene: 19. Authors' processing steps: Amplification from reference gene primers served as the basis for estimated nucleated cell counts. The protocol was immunoSEQ multiplex PCR, while the TCRdb copy is restricted to in-frame clones and leaves out a portion. The V and J calls and clone size come from that table; D and trimming were worked out from the DNA. The data hold about 230,000 clones, with 85% to 90% observed a single time. During active infection, Seattle patients enrolled and were then monitored through disease.

The chain employs TRBV10-3 and TRBJ2-1; 8 bases are shared with TRBD2. The sample was peripheral blood. This receptor was identified in a man between 45 and 60 years old with COVID-19, enrolled during active disease. CDR3 sequence: CAFAPRLAGGTNEQFF. The CDR3 DNA is TGTGCCTTCGCCCCCCGTCTGGCGGGGGGAACGAATGAGCAGTTCTTC.